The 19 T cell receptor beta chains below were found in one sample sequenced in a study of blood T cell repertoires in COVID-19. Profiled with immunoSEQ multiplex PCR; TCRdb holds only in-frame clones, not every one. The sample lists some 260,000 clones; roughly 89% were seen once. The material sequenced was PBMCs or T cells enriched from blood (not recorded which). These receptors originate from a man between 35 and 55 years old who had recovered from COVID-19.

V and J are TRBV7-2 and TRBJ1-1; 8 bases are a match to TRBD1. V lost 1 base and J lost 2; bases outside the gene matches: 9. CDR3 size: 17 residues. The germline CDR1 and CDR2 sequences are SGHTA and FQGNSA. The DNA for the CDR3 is TGTGCCAGCAGCTTAGGGTTCGGACAGGGTTACAACACTGAAGCTTTCTTT. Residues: CASSLGFGQGYNTEAFF.

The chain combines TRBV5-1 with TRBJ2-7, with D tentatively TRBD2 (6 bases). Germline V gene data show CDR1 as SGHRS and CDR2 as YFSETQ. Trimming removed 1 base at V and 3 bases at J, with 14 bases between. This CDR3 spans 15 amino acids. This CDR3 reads CASSLTGEIRYEQYF. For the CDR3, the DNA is TGCGCCAGCAGCTTGACGGGAGAAATCCGCTACGAGCAGTACTTC.

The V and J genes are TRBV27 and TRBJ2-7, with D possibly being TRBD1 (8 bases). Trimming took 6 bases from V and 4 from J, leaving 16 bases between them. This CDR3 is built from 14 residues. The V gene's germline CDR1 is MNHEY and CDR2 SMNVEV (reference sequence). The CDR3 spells CASSKQGGTYEQYF. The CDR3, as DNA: TGTGCCAGCAGCAAACAGGGGGGGACTTACGAGCAGTACTTC.

The CDR3 loop is CSVEGLLVDTQYF. In nucleotides, the CDR3 is TGCAGCGTTGAAGGTCTTCTAGTAGATACGCAGTATTTT. This chain joins TRBV29-1 and TRBJ2-3; D ambiguous. Germline values: CDR1 SQVTM, CDR2 ANQGSEA. V was shortened by 1 base and J by 5 bases, with 10 bases between the two germline ends. This CDR3 spans 13 amino acids.

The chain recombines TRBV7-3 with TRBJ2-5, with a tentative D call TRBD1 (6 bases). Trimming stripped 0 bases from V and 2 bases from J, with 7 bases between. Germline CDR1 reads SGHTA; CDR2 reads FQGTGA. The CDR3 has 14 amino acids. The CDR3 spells CASSLTGGQETQYF. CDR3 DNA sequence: TGTGCCAGCAGCTTAACAGGGGGTCAAGAGACCCAGTACTTC.

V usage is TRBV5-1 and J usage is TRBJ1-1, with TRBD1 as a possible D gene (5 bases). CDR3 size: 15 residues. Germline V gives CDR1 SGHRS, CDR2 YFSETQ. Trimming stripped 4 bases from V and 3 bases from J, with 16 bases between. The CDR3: CASSRGGESYTEAFF. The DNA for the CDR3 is TGCGCCAGCAGCCGGGGGGGAGAGTCGTACACTGAAGCTTTCTTT.

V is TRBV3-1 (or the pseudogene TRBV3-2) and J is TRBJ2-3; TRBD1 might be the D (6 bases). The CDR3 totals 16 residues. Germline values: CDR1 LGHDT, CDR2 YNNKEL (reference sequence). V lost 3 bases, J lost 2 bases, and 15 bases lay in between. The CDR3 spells CASSHGSGTNTDTQYF. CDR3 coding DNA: TGTGCCAGCAGCCACGGCTCCGGGACAAACACAGATACGCAGTATTTT.

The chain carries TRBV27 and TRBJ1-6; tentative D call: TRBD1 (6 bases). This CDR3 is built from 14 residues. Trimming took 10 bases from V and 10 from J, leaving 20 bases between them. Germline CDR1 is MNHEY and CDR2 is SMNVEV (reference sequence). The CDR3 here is CATGEGDSWSPLHF. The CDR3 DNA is TGTGCCACTGGCGAGGGGGATTCTTGGTCACCCCTCCACTTT.

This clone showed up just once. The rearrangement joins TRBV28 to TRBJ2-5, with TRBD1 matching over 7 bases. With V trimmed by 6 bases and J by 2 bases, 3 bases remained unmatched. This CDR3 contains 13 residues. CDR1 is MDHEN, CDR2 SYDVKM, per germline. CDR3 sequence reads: CASRSGQQETQYF. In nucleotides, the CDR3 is TGTGCCAGCAGGTCGGGACAGCAAGAGACCCAGTACTTC. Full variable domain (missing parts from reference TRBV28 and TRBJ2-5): DVKVTQSSRYLVKRTGEKVFLECVQDMDHENMFWYRQDPGLGLRLIYFSYDVKMKEKGDIPEGYSVSREKKERFSLILESASTNQTSMYLCASRSGQQETQYFGPGTRLLVL.

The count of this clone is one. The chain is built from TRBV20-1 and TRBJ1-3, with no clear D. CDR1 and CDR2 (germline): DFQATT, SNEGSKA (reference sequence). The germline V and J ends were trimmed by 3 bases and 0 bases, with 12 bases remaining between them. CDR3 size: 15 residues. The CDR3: CSASPLQSSGNTIYF. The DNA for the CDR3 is TGCAGTGCTAGTCCCCTACAGAGCTCTGGAAACACCATATATTTT.

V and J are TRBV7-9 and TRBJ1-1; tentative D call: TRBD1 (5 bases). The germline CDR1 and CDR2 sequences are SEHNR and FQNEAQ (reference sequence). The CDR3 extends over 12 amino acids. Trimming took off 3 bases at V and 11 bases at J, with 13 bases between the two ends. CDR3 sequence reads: CASSFGGVGAFF. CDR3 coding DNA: TGTGCCAGCAGCTTCGGGGGAGTAGGGGCTTTCTTT. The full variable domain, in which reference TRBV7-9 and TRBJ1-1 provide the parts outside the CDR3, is DTGVSQNPRHKITKRGQNVTFRCDPISEHNRLYWYRQTLGQGPEFLTYFQNEAQLEKSRLLSDRFSAERPKGSFSTLEIQRTEQGDSAMYLCASSFGGVGAFFGQGTRLTVV.

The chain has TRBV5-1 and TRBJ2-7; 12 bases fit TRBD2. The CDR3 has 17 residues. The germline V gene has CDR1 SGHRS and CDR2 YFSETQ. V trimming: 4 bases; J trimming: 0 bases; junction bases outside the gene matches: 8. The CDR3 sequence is CASSPSLAGGSSYEQYF. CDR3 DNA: TGCGCCAGCAGCCCGAGCCTAGCGGGGGGGAGCTCCTACGAGCAGTACTTC.

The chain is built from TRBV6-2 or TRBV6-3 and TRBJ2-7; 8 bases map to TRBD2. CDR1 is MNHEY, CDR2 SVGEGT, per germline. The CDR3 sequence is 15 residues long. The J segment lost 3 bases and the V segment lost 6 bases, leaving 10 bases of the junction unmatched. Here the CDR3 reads CASSSLLAGDYEQYF. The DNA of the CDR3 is TGTGCCAGCAGCTCTCTTCTAGCGGGTGACTACGAGCAGTACTTC.

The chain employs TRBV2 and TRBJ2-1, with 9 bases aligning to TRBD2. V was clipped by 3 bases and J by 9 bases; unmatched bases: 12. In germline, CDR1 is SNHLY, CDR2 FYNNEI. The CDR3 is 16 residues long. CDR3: CASSDVGRGGHGEQFF. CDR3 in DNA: TGTGCCAGCAGTGATGTGGGGCGGGGGGGCCACGGTGAGCAGTTCTTC.

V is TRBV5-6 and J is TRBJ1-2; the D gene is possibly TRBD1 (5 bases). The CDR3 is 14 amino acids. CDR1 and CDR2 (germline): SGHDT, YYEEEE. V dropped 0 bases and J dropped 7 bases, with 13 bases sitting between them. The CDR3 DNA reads TGTGCCAGCAGCTTGGTGGGCAGGGAAGGTGGCTACACCTTC. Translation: CASSLVGREGGYTF. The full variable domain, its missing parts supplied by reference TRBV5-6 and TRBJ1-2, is DAGVTQSPTHLIKTRGQQVTLRCSPKSGHDTVSWYQQALGQGPQFIFQYYEEEERQRGNFPDRFSGHQFPNYSSELNVNALLLGDSALYLCASSLVGREGGYTFGSGTRLTVV.

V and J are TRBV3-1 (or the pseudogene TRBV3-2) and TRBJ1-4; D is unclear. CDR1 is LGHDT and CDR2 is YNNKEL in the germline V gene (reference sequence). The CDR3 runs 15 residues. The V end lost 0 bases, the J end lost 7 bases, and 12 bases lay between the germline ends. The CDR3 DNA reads TGTGCCAGCAGCCAAGAGGCCCTGCGGGGTGAAAAACTGTTTTTT. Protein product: CASSQEALRGEKLFF.

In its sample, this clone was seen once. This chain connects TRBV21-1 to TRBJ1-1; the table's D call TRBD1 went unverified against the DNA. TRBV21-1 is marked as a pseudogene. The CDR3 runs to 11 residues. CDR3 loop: CATNSNTEAFF. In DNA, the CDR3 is TGTGCCACCAATTCGAACACTGAAGCTTTCTTT.

The CDR3 sequence: CASSLDRPTVGNQPQHF. The CDR3 DNA follows: TGTGCCAGCAGCCTAGACAGGCCCACGGTGGGGAATCAGCCCCAGCATTTT. The chain uses TRBV7-2 and TRBJ1-5; possible D gene TRBD1, 6 bases. The CDR3 is 17 amino acids. Per germline, CDR1 SGHTA and CDR2 FQGNSA. The V end was cut by 5 bases, the J end by 4 bases, with 21 bases between.

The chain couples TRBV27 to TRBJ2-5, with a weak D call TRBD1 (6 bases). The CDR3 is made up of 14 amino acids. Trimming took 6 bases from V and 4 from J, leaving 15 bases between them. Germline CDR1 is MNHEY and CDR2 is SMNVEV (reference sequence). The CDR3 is CASSRLVGAETQYF. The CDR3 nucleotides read TGTGCCAGCAGCCGCCTTGTGGGGGCAGAGACCCAGTACTTC.